Following are 5 T cell receptor beta chains from one sample sequenced in a study of CD8 T cells in ankylosing spondylitis. Whole-study results and caveats: Characteristic, it appeared, of ankylosing spondylitis blood was a TCR beta motif of eight highly homologous variants.

Antigens of these TCRs are unknown. Via MiXCR, TCRdb re-called the 5' RACE reads, giving one row per CDR3 protein. This repertoire shows around 100,000 distinct CDR3 sequences, about 9% found once; its top ten account for about 30%. The sample consisted of blood, either unsorted or a sorted T cell fraction (not recorded which). These receptor sequences come from a male donor with ankylosing spondylitis.

In its sample, this clonotype was seen a few times. The V call is TRBV5-6, the J call TRBJ2-1; D not resolved. Per the germline V gene, CDR1 is SGHDT and CDR2 is YYEEEE. The CDR3 extends over 15 amino acids. The V end was cut by 0 bases, the J end by 2 bases, with 9 bases between. The CDR3 loop reads CASSLVSYTYNEQFF. The CDR3 DNA reads as TGTGCCAGCAGCTTGGTCTCCTATACCTACAATGAGCAGTTCTTC.

This clonotype has at least ten counts. This sequence joins TRBV12-3 or TRBV12-4 and TRBJ2-2; D may be TRBD2 (5 bases). The CDR3 extends over 15 amino acids. V was trimmed by 6 bases and J by 4 bases, leaving 15 bases between them. The CDR3 loop reads CASSRKEAGTGELFF. As DNA, the CDR3 is TGTGCCAGCAGCCGCAAGGAGGCCGGCACCGGGGAGCTGTTTTTT.

This clonotype was seen repeatedly, ten times or more. The V and J genes are TRBV11-3 and TRBJ2-1; TRBD2 agrees at 7 bases. V lost 4 bases and J lost 5; bases outside the gene matches: 8. The germline V gene encodes CDR1 SGHNT and CDR2 YENEEA. The CDR3 is 15 amino acids. CDR3 region: CASSSNTSVDNEQFF. The CDR3 nucleotides read TGTGCCAGCAGCTCGAACACTAGCGTCGACAATGAGCAGTTCTTC. The full variable domain, rest sourced from reference TRBV11-3 and TRBJ2-1, is EAGVVQSPRYKIIEKKQPVAFWCNPISGHNTLYWYLQNLGQGPELLIRYENEEAVDDSQLPKDRFSAERLKGVDSTLKIQPAELGDSAVYLCASSSNTSVDNEQFFGPGTRLTVL.

Only a few counts were recorded for this clonotype. V usage is TRBV30 and J usage is TRBJ2-1; 8 nucleotides line up with TRBD1. Trimming removed 5 bases from V and 1 base from J; junction bases left unmatched: 4. Germline V gene data show CDR1 as GTSNPN and CDR2 as SVGIG (reference sequence). The CDR3 has 14 residues. CDR3 DNA sequence: TGTGCCTGGGAAGACAGGGGTTCCTACAATGAGCAGTTCTTC. The encoded protein is CAWEDRGSYNEQFF.

V gene TRBV30 combines with J gene TRBJ1-2; D perhaps matches TRBD1 (5 bases). Germline values: CDR1 GTSNPN, CDR2 SVGIG (reference sequence). The V gene lost 4 bases and the J gene lost 5 bases, with 14 bases spanning the gap. The CDR3 is 13 amino acids. In DNA, the CDR3 is TGTGCCTGGACGATGGGGGAATTGTATGGCTACACCTTC. This codes for CAWTMGELYGYTF.